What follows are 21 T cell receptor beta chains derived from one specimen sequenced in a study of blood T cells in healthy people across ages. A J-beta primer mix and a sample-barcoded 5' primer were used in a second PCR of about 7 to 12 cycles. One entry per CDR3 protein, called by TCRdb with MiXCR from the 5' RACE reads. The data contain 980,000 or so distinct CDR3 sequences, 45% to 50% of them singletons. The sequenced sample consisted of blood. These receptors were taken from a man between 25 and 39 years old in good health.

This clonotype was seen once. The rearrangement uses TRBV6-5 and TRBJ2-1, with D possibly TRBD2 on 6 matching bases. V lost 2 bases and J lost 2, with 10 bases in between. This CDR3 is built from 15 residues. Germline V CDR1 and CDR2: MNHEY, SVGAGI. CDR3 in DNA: TGTGCCAGCAGTTACCGGGGGAGCACCTACAATGAGCAGTTCTTC. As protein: CASSYRGSTYNEQFF.

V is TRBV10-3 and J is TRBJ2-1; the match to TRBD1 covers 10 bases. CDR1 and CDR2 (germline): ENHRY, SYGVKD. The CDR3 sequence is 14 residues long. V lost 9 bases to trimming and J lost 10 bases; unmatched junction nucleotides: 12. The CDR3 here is CAISDRGPVTEQFF. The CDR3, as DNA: TGTGCCATTTCAGACAGGGGGCCCGTGACGGAGCAGTTCTTC.

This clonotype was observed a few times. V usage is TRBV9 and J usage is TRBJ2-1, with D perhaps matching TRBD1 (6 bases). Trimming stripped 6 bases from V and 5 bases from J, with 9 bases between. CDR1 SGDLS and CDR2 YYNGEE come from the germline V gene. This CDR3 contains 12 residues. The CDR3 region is CASNGQHNEQFF. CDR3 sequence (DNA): TGTGCCAGCAACGGACAGCACAATGAGCAGTTCTTC.

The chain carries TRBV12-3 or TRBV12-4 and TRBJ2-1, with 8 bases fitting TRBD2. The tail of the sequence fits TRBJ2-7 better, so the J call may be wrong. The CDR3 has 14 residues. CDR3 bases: TGTGCCAGCAGGCGGGGGGTTTCCTACAATGAGCAGTACTTC. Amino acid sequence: CASRRGVSYNEQYF.

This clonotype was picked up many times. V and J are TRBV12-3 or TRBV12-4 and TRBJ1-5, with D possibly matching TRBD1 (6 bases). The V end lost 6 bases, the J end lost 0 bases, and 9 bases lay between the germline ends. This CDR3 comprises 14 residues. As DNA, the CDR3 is TGTGCCAGCAGCTCGGACAGTAGCAATCAGCCCCAGCATTTT. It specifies CASSSDSSNQPQHF.

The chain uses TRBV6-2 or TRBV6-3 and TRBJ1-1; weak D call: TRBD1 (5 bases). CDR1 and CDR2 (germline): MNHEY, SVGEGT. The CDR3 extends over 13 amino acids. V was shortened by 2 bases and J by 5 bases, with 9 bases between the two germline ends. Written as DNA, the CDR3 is TGTGCCAGCAGTTACAGGGGATATACTGAAGCTTTCTTT. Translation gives CASSYRGYTEAFF.

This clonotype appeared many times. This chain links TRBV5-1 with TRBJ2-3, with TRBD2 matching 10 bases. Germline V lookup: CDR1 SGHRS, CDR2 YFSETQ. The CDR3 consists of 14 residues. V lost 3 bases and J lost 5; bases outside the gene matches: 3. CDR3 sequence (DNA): TGCGCCAGCAGCTCCGGGACTAGCGAAGATACGCAGTATTTT. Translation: CASSSGTSEDTQYF. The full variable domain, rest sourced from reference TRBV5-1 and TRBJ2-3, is KAGVTQTPRYLIKTRGQQVTLSCSPISGHRSVSWYQQTPGQGLQFLFEYFSETQRNKGNFPGRFSGRQFSNSRSEMNVSTLELGDSALYLCASSSGTSEDTQYFGPGTRLTVL.

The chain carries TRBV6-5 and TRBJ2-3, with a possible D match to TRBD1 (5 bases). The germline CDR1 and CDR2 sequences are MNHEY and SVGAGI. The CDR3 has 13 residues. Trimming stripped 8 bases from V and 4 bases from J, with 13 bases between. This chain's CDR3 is CASAGSRADTQYF. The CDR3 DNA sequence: TGTGCCAGCGCAGGGTCTAGGGCAGATACGCAGTATTTT.

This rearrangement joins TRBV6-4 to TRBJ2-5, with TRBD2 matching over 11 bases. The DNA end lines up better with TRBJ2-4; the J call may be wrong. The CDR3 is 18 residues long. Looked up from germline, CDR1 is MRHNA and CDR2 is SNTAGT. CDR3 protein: CASTVTSGAHQVKNIQYF. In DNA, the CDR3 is TGTGCCAGCACCGTGACTAGCGGGGCGCATCAGGTCAAAAACATTCAGTACTTC.

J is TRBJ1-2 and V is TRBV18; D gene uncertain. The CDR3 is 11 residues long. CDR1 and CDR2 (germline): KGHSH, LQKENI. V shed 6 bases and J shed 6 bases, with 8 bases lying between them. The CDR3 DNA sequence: TGTGCCAGCTCCCCCGGTGATGGCTACACCTTC. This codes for CASSPGDGYTF.

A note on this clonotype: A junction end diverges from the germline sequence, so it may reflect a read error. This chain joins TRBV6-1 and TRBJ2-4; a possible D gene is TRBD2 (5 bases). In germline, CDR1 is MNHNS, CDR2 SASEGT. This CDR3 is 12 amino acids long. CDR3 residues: CAGSERGFEQYF. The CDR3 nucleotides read TGTGCCGGCAGTGAACGGGGTTTTGAGCAGTACTTC.

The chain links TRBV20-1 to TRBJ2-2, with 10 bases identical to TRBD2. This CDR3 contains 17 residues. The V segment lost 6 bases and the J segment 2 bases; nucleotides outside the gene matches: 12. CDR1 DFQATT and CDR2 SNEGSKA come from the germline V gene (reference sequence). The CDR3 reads CSAASELAGVNTGELFF. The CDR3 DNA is TGCAGTGCAGCATCGGAGCTAGCGGGAGTTAACACCGGGGAGCTGTTTTTT.

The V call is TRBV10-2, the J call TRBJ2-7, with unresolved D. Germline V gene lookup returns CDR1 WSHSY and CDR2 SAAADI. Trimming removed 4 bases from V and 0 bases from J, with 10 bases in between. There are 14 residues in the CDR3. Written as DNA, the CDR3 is TGCGCCAGCAGTGTAACAGCCTTCTCCTACGAGCAGTACTTC. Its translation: CASSVTAFSYEQYF.

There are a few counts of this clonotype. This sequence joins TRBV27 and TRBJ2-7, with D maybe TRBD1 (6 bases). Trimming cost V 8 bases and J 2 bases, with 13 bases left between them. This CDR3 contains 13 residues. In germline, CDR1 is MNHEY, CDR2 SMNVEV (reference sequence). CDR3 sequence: CASRPGQPYEQYF. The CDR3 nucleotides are TGTGCCAGCCGCCCAGGACAGCCCTACGAGCAGTACTTC.

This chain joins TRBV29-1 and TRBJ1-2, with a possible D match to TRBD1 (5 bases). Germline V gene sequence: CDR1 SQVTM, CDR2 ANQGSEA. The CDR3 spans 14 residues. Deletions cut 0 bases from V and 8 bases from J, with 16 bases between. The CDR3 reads CSVEDPGGGGGYTF. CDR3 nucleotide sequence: TGCAGCGTTGAAGATCCGGGAGGTGGGGGAGGCTACACCTTC.

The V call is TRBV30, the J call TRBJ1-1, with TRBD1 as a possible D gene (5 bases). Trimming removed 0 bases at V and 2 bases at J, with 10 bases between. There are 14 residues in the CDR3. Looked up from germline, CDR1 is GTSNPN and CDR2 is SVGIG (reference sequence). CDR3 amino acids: CAWSVFQGNTEAFF. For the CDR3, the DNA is TGTGCCTGGAGTGTTTTTCAGGGAAACACTGAAGCTTTCTTT.

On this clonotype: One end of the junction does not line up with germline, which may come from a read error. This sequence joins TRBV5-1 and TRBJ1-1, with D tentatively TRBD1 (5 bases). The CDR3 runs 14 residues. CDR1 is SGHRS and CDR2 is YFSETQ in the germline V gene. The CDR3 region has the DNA TGCACCAGCAGTTCCACAAGCGGGGGTACTGAAGCTTTCTTT. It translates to CTSSSTSGGTEAFF.

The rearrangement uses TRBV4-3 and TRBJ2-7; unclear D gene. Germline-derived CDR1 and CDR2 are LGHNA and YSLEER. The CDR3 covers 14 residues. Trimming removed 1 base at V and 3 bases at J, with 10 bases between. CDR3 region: CASSQGNEVYEQYF. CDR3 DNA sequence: TGCGCCAGCAGCCAAGGGAACGAAGTCTACGAGCAGTACTTC.

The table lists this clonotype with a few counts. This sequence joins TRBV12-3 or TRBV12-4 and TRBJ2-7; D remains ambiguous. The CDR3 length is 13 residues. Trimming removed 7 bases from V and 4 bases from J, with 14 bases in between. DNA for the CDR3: TGTGCCAGCAAAGGCCCTGCCGCGTACGAGCAGTACTTC. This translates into CASKGPAAYEQYF.

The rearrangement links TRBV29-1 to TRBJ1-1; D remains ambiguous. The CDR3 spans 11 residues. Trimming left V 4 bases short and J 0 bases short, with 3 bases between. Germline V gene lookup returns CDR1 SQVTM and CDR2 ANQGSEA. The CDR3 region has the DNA TGCAGCGTTGCTATGAACACTGAAGCTTTCTTT. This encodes CSVAMNTEAFF.

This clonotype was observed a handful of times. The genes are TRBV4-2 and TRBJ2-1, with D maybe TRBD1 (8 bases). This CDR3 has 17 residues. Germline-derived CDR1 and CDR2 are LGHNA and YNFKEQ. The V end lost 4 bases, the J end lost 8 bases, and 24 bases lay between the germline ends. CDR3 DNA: TGTGCCAGCAGCCTCCAGGGGGCTAGCGGACCCGTCTATGAGCAGTTCTTC. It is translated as CASSLQGASGPVYEQFF.